This entry lists 21 T cell receptor beta chains sequenced from one sample in a study of T cells after yellow fever vaccination. TCRdb reanalysed the 5' RACE reads using MiXCR and keeps one entry per CDR3 protein. The top ten clones hold approximately 0.85% of a sample with around 250,000 distinct CDR3 sequences, 6.9% of them seen once. Material: CD4+ T cells sorted from PBMCs, obtained 15 days after the yellow fever booster vaccination. These TCRs come from a man aged 25-45 years who received the YFV17D yellow fever vaccine.

Only a few counts were recorded for this clonotype. The chain has TRBV10-3 and TRBJ1-1; D might be TRBD1 (6 bases). The germline CDR1 and CDR2 sequences are ENHRY and SYGVKD. Trimming left V 2 bases short and J 1 base short, with 11 bases between. The CDR3 has 15 residues. The CDR3 coding sequence is TGTGCCATCAGTGAGAGGGGGGCCAGGAACACTGAAGCTTTCTTT. This encodes CAISERGARNTEAFF.

This clonotype showed up many times. This chain connects TRBV5-1 to TRBJ2-7; unclear D gene. CDR1 and CDR2 (germline): SGHRS, YFSETQ. Trimming shortened V by 4 bases and J by 2 bases, and 16 bases separated the two germline ends. The CDR3 is 15 amino acids. The CDR3 region is CASSLDTPGPYEQYF. As DNA, the CDR3 is TGCGCCAGCAGCCTCGACACCCCCGGACCCTACGAGCAGTACTTC.

This clonotype was seen only a few times. V usage is TRBV23-1 and J usage is TRBJ2-5; 9 bases line up with TRBD1. TRBV23-1 is an ORF for which the function is uncertain. Trimming at V came to 7 bases and at J to 3 bases, leaving 3 bases not matched to a gene. The CDR3 covers 13 residues. Written as DNA, the CDR3 is TGCGCCAGCAAACGGGACAGGGAAGAGACCCAGTACTTC. Protein product: CASKRDREETQYF.

V and J are TRBV15 and TRBJ2-7; 7 bases are shared with TRBD2. This CDR3 has 14 amino acids. CDR1 is LNHNV, CDR2 YYDKDF, per germline (reference sequence). The V gene end was trimmed by 5 bases and the J gene end by 5 bases; junction bases not matched to a gene: 9. CDR3 residues: CATSGGSVNHEQYF. CDR3 sequence (DNA): TGTGCCACCAGCGGCGGGAGTGTGAACCACGAGCAGTACTTC.

This clonotype was counted many times. V and J are TRBV5-1 and TRBJ2-1, with 9 positions matching TRBD2. With 3 bases clipped from V and 5 bases from J, the junction kept 18 bases outside the gene matches. Germline CDR1 SGHRS, CDR2 YFSETQ. The CDR3 is 19 amino acids. The CDR3 is CASSWGGLAGESLNNEQFF. DNA for the CDR3: TGCGCCAGCAGCTGGGGGGGGTTAGCGGGAGAGTCTTTGAACAATGAGCAGTTCTTC.

This clonotype came up many times. The chain employs TRBV5-5 and TRBJ2-5; 15 bases line up with TRBD2. V lost 6 bases, J lost 4 bases, and 13 bases stayed unmatched. The CDR3 is 18 amino acids. Germline CDR1 SGHKS, CDR2 YYEKEE (reference sequence). CDR3 region: CASTPGLAGGQGVETQYF. The CDR3 DNA reads as TGTGCCAGCACCCCGGGACTAGCGGGAGGTCAGGGTGTAGAGACCCAGTACTTC.

This clonotype was detected a few times. The chain is built from TRBV18 and TRBJ2-7; weak D call: TRBD1 (6 bases). The CDR3 is made up of 14 amino acids. Germline V gene lookup returns CDR1 KGHSH and CDR2 LQKENI. The ends were cut back, 3 bases at V and 7 bases at J, with 16 bases in the middle. The CDR3 DNA follows: TGTGCCAGCTCACCGACAGGCCTGTGGGGGGAGCAGTACTTC. Encoded protein: CASSPTGLWGEQYF.

This clonotype was recorded at least ten times. The V gene is TRBV12-3 or TRBV12-4, the J gene TRBJ2-3; D ambiguous. The CDR3 sequence is 13 residues long. The V gene lost 5 bases and the J gene lost 3 bases, with 9 bases spanning the gap. The CDR3 reads CASSLPDTDTQYF. The CDR3 DNA is TGTGCCAGCAGTCTCCCGGATACAGATACGCAGTATTTT.

This sequence joins TRBV5-1 and TRBJ2-2; 7 nucleotides agree with TRBD2. The germline CDR1 and CDR2 sequences are SGHRS and YFSETQ. J gave up 2 bases and V 7 bases, and 8 bases lay outside the gene matches. The CDR3 totals 15 residues. CDR3 sequence: CASGFTSANTGELFF. For the CDR3, the DNA is TGCGCCAGCGGATTTACTAGCGCCAACACCGGGGAGCTGTTTTTT.

This clonotype was seen repeatedly, ten times or more. The chain has TRBV28 and TRBJ2-2; D is ambiguous. Germline-derived CDR1 and CDR2 are MDHEN and SYDVKM. V was clipped by 4 bases and J by 0 bases, with 9 bases between them. The CDR3 sequence is 15 residues long. In DNA, the CDR3 is TGTGCCAGCAGTTCCCAGCGTTCGAACACCGGGGAGCTGTTTTTT. Its protein product is CASSSQRSNTGELFF.

This clonotype was counted a few times. This sequence joins TRBV20-1 and TRBJ1-2; TRBD1 might be the D (6 bases). The CDR3 covers 14 residues. Trimming took 2 bases from V and 6 from J, leaving 16 bases between them. Looked up from germline, CDR1 is DFQATT and CDR2 is SNEGSKA (reference sequence). CDR3: CSARRGRGWNGYTF. The CDR3, as DNA: TGCAGTGCTAGACGTGGCAGGGGTTGGAATGGCTACACCTTC.

This rearrangement joins TRBV20-1 to TRBJ2-7, with 7 positions matching TRBD2. CDR1 is DFQATT, CDR2 SNEGSKA, per germline (reference sequence). The J segment lost 1 base and the V segment lost 6 bases, leaving 27 bases of the junction unmatched. This CDR3 comprises 20 residues. The DNA of the CDR3 is TGCAGTGCCCCCACAAAACCGACCTTTGGAGGTCCTAGCGGATCCTACGAGCAGTACTTC. It yields the protein CSAPTKPTFGGPSGSYEQYF.

This clonotype has just a few counts. J is TRBJ2-4 and V is TRBV30; unclear D gene. Germline-derived CDR1 and CDR2 are GTSNPN and SVGIG (reference sequence). The CDR3 contains 14 residues. V was shortened by 3 bases and J by 5 bases, with 14 bases between the two germline ends. CDR3 nucleotides: TGTGCCTGGAGCGCCCCGAGGCATGAAAACATTCAGTACTTC. Amino acid sequence: CAWSAPRHENIQYF.

The rearrangement uses TRBV7-2 and TRBJ2-2; D is unclear. Trimming left V 1 base short and J 4 bases short, with 7 bases between. CDR1 SGHTA and CDR2 FQGNSA come from the germline V gene. The CDR3 totals 14 residues. The CDR3 nucleotides read TGTGCCAGCAGCTTAGTACAGATCACCGGGGAGCTGTTTTTT. This translates into CASSLVQITGELFF.

The chain carries TRBV6-5 and TRBJ2-1; 12 positions match TRBD2. This CDR3 has 17 residues. J gave up 8 bases and V 0 bases, and 8 bases lay outside the gene matches. The germline CDR1 and CDR2 sequences are MNHEY and SVGAGI. The CDR3 region has the DNA TGTGCCAGCAGTTACTCGGCACTAGCGGGAGGCGGGGATGAGCAGTTCTTC. Translation: CASSYSALAGGGDEQFF.

This clonotype was seen ten or more times. The rearrangement links TRBV5-1 to TRBJ2-1; D is undetermined. V shed 2 bases and J shed 9 bases, with 6 bases lying between them. This CDR3 contains 11 residues. Germline V gene data show CDR1 as SGHRS and CDR2 as YFSETQ. The CDR3 is CASSLSGEQFF. CDR3 DNA: TGCGCCAGCAGCTTATCTGGTGAGCAGTTCTTC. Based on the CDR3 plus reference TRBV5-1 and TRBJ2-1, the full variable domain is KAGVTQTPRYLIKTRGQQVTLSCSPISGHRSVSWYQQTPGQGLQFLFEYFSETQRNKGNFPGRFSGRQFSNSRSEMNVSTLELGDSALYLCASSLSGEQFFGPGTRLTVL.

Only a few counts were recorded for this clonotype. This sequence joins TRBV11-1 and TRBJ2-1; 9 nucleotides align to TRBD2. Germline values: CDR1 SGHAT, CDR2 FQDESV (reference sequence). Trimming took 1 base from V and 6 from J; bases not matched to a gene: 4. CDR3 length equals 15 residues. CDR3 sequence (DNA): TGTGCCAGCAGCTTAGAGGCTAGCGGGACCAATGAGCAGTTCTTC. This gives the protein CASSLEASGTNEQFF.

V and J are TRBV27 and TRBJ1-6; D is undetermined. CDR1 and CDR2 from the germline V gene are MNHEY and SMNVEV (reference sequence). V lost 2 bases, J lost 0 bases, and 11 bases lay in between. The CDR3 spans 17 residues. The CDR3 loop is CASSLGEASSYNSPLHF. CDR3 DNA: TGTGCCAGCAGTTTAGGTGAAGCGAGCTCCTATAATTCACCCCTCCACTTT.

The gene calls are TRBV7-9 and TRBJ1-2; D not resolved. Germline V lookup: CDR1 SEHNR, CDR2 FQNEAQ (reference sequence). V was cut by 1 base and J by 4 bases, with 13 bases left in between. CDR3 length equals 15 residues. The CDR3 DNA sequence: TGTGCCAGCAGCTTAGAACTGGGGTTTTGCTATGGCTACACCTTC. Protein product: CASSLELGFCYGYTF.

This clonotype was seen more than once but under ten times. This rearrangement joins TRBV29-1 to TRBJ2-7; 11 positions agree with TRBD2. This CDR3 has 13 residues. The trim removed 7 bases at V and 3 bases at J, leaving 5 bases unmatched. Looked up from germline, CDR1 is SQVTM and CDR2 is ANQGSEA. The DNA of the CDR3 is TGCAGCGCGGGACTAGCGGTGGGCTACGAGCAGTACTTC. Amino acids: CSAGLAVGYEQYF.

The J gene is TRBJ1-6, the V gene TRBV7-9; unclear D gene. The CDR3 loop spans 14 amino acids. Germline V gene lookup returns CDR1 SEHNR and CDR2 FQNEAQ (reference sequence). The ends were cut back, 3 bases at V and 4 bases at J, with 7 bases in the middle. The CDR3 coding sequence is TGTGCCAGCAGCTTGGACCAATATAATTCACCCCTCCACTTT. Translated: CASSLDQYNSPLHF.